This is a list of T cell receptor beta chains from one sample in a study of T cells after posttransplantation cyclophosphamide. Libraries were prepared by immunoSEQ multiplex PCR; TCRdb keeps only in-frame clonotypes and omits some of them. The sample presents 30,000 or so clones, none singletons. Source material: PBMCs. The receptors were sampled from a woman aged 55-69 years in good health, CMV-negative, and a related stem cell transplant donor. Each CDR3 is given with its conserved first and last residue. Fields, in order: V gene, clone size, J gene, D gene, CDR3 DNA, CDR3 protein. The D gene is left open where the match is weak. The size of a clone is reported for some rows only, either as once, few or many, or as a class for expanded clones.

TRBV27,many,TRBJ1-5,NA,TGTGCCAGCGGACGCCCGGATGGGGGCCCTCAGCCCCAGCATTTT,CASGRPDGGPQPQHF
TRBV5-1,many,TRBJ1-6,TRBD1,TGCGCCAGCAGCCCACAGGGGCTAGGGAATTCACCCCTCCACTTT,CASSPQGLGNSPLHF
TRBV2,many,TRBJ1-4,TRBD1,TGTGCCAGCACAAGAGAGACAGGGGGTAATGAAAAACTGTTTTTT,CASTRETGGNEKLFF
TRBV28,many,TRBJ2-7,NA,TGTGCCAGCAGTTTATCGTCGGTCTACGAGCAGTACTTC,CASSLSSVYEQYF
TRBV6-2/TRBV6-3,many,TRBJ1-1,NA,TGTGCCAGCAGTTACTCAGGACACTTGAACACTGAAGCTTTCTTT,CASSYSGHLNTEAFF
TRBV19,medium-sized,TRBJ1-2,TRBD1,TGTGCCAGTAGTATGGCCGGGACAGTTTCTAACTATGGCTACACCTTC,CASSMAGTVSNYGYTF
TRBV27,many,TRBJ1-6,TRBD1,TGTGCCAGCAGCCCCGGGACAGGGAATTCACCCCTCCACTTT,CASSPGTGNSPLHF
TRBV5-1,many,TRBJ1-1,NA,TGCGCCAGCAAGGCAGGGAACACTGAAGCTTTCTTT,CASKAGNTEAFF
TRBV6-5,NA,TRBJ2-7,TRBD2,TGTGCCAGCAGCCGCGGGAGCTCCTACGAGCAGTACTTC,CASSRGSSYEQYF
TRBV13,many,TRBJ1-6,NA,TGTGCCAGCAGCGCGGCGGGGGGGATGAATTCACCCCTCCACTTT,CASSAAGGMNSPLHF
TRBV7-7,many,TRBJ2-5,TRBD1,TGTGCCAGCAGCCACAGGGACAGGGGATCGGGGACCCAGTACTTC,CASSHRDRGSGTQYF
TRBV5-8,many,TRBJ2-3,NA,TGTGCCAGCATGGGGGCTTCTCGCACAGATACGCAGTATTTT,CASMGASRTDTQYF
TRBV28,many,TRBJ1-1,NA,TGTGCCAGCAGTCCCACAGGGAAAGGGACTGAAGCTTTCTTT,CASSPTGKGTEAFF
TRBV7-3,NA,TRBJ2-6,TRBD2,TGTGCCAGCAGCTACTCTAGCGGGAGCTCTGGGGCCAACGTCCTGACTTTC,CASSYSSGSSGANVLTF
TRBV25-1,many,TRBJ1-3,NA,TGTGCCAGCAGTGATGCGGGGTACGGAAACACCATATATTTT,CASSDAGYGNTIYF
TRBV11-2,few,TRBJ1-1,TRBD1,TGTGCCAGCAGCTTACTCCGGACAGGGGGGGTCACTGAAGCTTTCTTT,CASSLLRTGGVTEAFF
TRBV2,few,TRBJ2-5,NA,TGTGCCAGCAGTGTGCAGTCGCAAGAGACCCAGTACTTC,CASSVQSQETQYF
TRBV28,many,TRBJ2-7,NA,TGTGCCAGCAGTCCGCCCGGGGGGCGCAAATACGAGCAGTACTTC,CASSPPGGRKYEQYF
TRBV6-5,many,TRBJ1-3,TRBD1,TGTGCCAGCAGTTGGGGACAGCAGGCTGGAAACACCATATATTTT,CASSWGQQAGNTIYF
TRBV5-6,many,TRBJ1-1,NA,TGTGCCAGCAGCTACCCCGACAGAAACACTGAAGCTTTCTTT,CASSYPDRNTEAFF
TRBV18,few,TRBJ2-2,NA,TGTGCCAGCTCACCACGACAGATCGCCGGGCAGCTGTTTTTT,CASSPRQIAGQLFF
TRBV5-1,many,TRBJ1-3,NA,TGCGCCAGCAGCTTGGAGACAGGTTACTCTGGAAACACCATATATTTT,CASSLETGYSGNTIYF
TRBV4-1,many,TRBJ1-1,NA,TGCGCCAGCAGCCAAGTAACCAAGCACACTGAAGCTTTCTTT,CASSQVTKHTEAFF
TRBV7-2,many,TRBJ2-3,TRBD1,TGTGCCAGCAGCTCTCGACAGGGAAAGTCAGATACGCAGTATTTT,CASSSRQGKSDTQYF
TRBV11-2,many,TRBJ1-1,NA,TGTGCCAGCAGCTTAGTGACAGGAATGAACACTGAAGCTTTCTTT,CASSLVTGMNTEAFF
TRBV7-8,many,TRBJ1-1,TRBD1,TGTGCCAGCAGCTTAGCGGAGTGGACAGGGCTTACGAACACTGAAGCTTTCTTT,CASSLAEWTGLTNTEAFF
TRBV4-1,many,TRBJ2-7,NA,TGCGCCAGCAGCCCATCCCCGGCACAGGCCGCCTACGAGCAGTACTTC,CASSPSPAQAAYEQYF
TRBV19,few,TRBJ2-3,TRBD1,TGTGCCAGTACCCCAAAGGACAGGGAAACAGATACGCAGTATTTT,CASTPKDRETDTQYF
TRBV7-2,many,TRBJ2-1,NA,TGTGCCAGCAGCTTAGAACAGGCGTACAATGAGCAGTTCTTC,CASSLEQAYNEQFF
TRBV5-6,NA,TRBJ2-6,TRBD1,TGTGCCAGCAGCTTGGACGGCAGGGGGCCTGGGGCCAACGTCCTGACTTTC,CASSLDGRGPGANVLTF
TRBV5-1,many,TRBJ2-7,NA,TGCGCCAGCAGCTTGGAGGGTCACTACGAGCAGTACTTC,CASSLEGHYEQYF
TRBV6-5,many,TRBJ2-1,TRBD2,TGTGCCAGCAGTTATCGGCTAGCGGGAGTGTTAGATGAGCAGTTCTTC,CASSYRLAGVLDEQFF
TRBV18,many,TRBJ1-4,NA,TGTGCCAGCTCACCAACACAGGGCCTTAATGAAAAACTGTTTTTT,CASSPTQGLNEKLFF
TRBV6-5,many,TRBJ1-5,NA,TGTGCCAGCAGTGCACAGGGAAGGCAGCCCCAGCATTTT,CASSAQGRQPQHF
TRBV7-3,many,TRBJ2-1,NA,TGTGCCAGCAGCTTAACGTTGGGTAGGGATGAGCAGTTCTTC,CASSLTLGRDEQFF
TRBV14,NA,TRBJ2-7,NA,TGTGCCAGCAGCCAAGGGGACACTTTGGCCTACGAGCAGTACTTC,CASSQGDTLAYEQYF
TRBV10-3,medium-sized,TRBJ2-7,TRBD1,TGTGCCATCAGTCCCGGGACAGGGAGGCAGTACTTC,CAISPGTGRQYF
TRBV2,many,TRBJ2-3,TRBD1,TGTGCCAGCGGGGGACAGGGCACAGATACGCAGTATTTT,CASGGQGTDTQYF